These 28 T cell receptor beta chains were sequenced from one sample in a study of patients and donors after allogeneic stem cell transplantation. TCRdb re-derived calls from the RT-PCR reads in MiXCR, one entry per CDR3 protein. The table has 390,000 or so distinct CDR3 sequences, roughly 17% seen once. Sample: blood, either unsorted or a sorted T cell fraction (not recorded which). The source is a human donor who was either an allogeneic HSCT recipient or a stem cell or donor lymphocyte infusion donor (not recorded which). It is not recorded whose cells these are; they may come from a transplant donor.

The chain recombines TRBV6-2 or TRBV6-3 with TRBJ2-7; maybe TRBD1 (6 bases). Trimming took 6 bases from V and 3 from J, leaving 18 bases between them. The CDR3 contains 15 residues. Germline V gene data show CDR1 as MNHEY and CDR2 as SVGEGT. In nucleotides, the CDR3 is TGTGCCAGCAGGGTGCCCCGGGACAATTACTACGAGCAGTACTTC. It encodes CASRVPRDNYYEQYF.

In DNA form, the CDR3 reads TGTGCCAGCAGCCCACCCCTCCTCGCGGGGACAGGGTCCTACGAGCAGTACTTC. Amino acid sequence: CASSPPLLAGTGSYEQYF. The chain has TRBV11-2 and TRBJ2-7; 9 nucleotides agree with TRBD1. This CDR3 contains 18 residues. Germline CDR1 and CDR2: SGHAT and FQNNGV. V was clipped by 5 bases and J by 1 base; unmatched bases: 15.

This sequence joins TRBV7-9 and TRBJ1-1; 11 positions agree with TRBD1. The J segment lost 6 bases and the V segment lost 5 bases, leaving 5 bases of the junction unmatched. CDR1 is SEHNR, CDR2 FQNEAQ, per germline (reference sequence). This CDR3 has 14 amino acids. The CDR3 loop is CASSLGQGAAEAFF. CDR3 DNA: TGTGCCAGCAGCCTTGGACAGGGGGCGGCTGAAGCTTTCTTT.

This chain connects TRBV7-2 to TRBJ1-3, with a possible D match to TRBD1 (6 bases). V was clipped by 2 bases and J by 1 base, with 12 bases between them. Germline loops: CDR1 SGHTA, CDR2 FQGNSA. This CDR3 region has 16 residues. The CDR3 here is CASSLRGRGSGNTIYF. Written as DNA, the CDR3 is TGTGCCAGCAGCTTACGGGGTAGGGGGTCTGGAAACACCATATATTTT. The full variable domain, in which reference TRBV7-2 and TRBJ1-3 provide the parts outside the CDR3, is GAGVSQSPSNKVTEKGKDVELRCDPISGHTALYWYRQSLGQGLEFLIYFQGNSAPDKSGLPSDRFSAERTGGSVSTLTIQRTQQEDSAVYLCASSLRGRGSGNTIYFGEGSWLTVV.

This clonotype was seen a handful of times. The V call is TRBV24-1, the J call TRBJ1-1; TRBD1 aligns across 7 bases. From germline, CDR1 is KGHDR and CDR2 SFDVKD. This CDR3 comprises 13 residues. Trimming cost V 5 bases and J 5 bases; bases outside gene matches: 4. The CDR3 reads CATSGPTGTEAFF. DNA of the CDR3: TGTGCCACCAGTGGTCCGACAGGGACTGAAGCTTTCTTT.

This clonotype occurred a few times. CDR3 in DNA: TGTGCCAGCACGGGGGCTGGGGCCAACGTCCTGACTTTC. This encodes CASTGAGANVLTF. The chain couples TRBV2 to TRBJ2-6, with D tentatively TRBD2 (6 bases). CDR1 and CDR2 from the germline V gene are SNHLY and FYNNEI. Trimming removed 7 bases at V and 2 bases at J, with 6 bases between. CDR3 length equals 13 residues.

The V and J genes are TRBV10-3 and TRBJ2-7; TRBD2 matches at 14 bases. This CDR3 spans 13 amino acids. After removal of 8 bases from V and 6 bases from J, the junction contained 3 bases not matched to a gene. Germline V gene lookup returns CDR1 ENHRY and CDR2 SYGVKD. The CDR3 loop reads CAIGTSGSPEQYF. The CDR3 nucleotides are TGTGCCATCGGGACTAGCGGGAGTCCCGAGCAGTACTTC.

The V and J genes are TRBV5-1 and TRBJ2-1; 8 nucleotides agree with TRBD1. The V and J ends lost 4 bases and 4 bases, in that order; junction bases with no gene match: 7. The CDR3 runs 15 residues. In germline, CDR1 is SGHRS, CDR2 YFSETQ. The CDR3 nucleotides are TGCGCCAGCAGCGGGCAGGGGGCCATGTACAATGAGCAGTTCTTC. Translating it yields CASSGQGAMYNEQFF. The full variable domain, in which reference TRBV5-1 and TRBJ2-1 provide the parts outside the CDR3, is KAGVTQTPRYLIKTRGQQVTLSCSPISGHRSVSWYQQTPGQGLQFLFEYFSETQRNKGNFPGRFSGRQFSNSRSEMNVSTLELGDSALYLCASSGQGAMYNEQFFGPGTRLTVL.

This clonotype occurred a few times. The chain employs TRBV14 and TRBJ2-1; 8 bases align to TRBD2. Per the germline V gene, CDR1 is SGHDN and CDR2 is FVKESK. After removal of 7 bases from V and 8 bases from J, the junction contained 13 bases not matched to a gene. The CDR3 has 15 residues. The chain's CDR3 is CASKKAREDVDEQFF. Here the CDR3 DNA reads TGTGCCAGCAAAAAAGCGCGGGAGGACGTGGATGAGCAGTTCTTC.

The chain is built from TRBV30 and TRBJ2-7, with a tentative D call TRBD2 (5 bases). V gave up 3 bases and J gave up 7 bases, with 13 bases separating them. CDR1 GTSNPN and CDR2 SVGIG come from the germline V gene (reference sequence). This CDR3 region has 12 residues. The CDR3 bases are TGTGCCTGGAGGAAAGGGCCGGGAGAGCAGTACTTC. Encoded protein: CAWRKGPGEQYF. The variable domain in full, with the rest retrieved from reference TRBV30 and TRBJ2-7, is SQTIHQWPATLVQPVGSPLSLECTVEGTSNPNLYWYRQAAGRGLQLLFYSVGIGQISSEVPQNLSASRPQDRQFILSSKKLLLSDSGFYLCAWRKGPGEQYFGPGTRLTVT.

This rearrangement joins TRBV7-2 to TRBJ2-3; no definite D call. This CDR3 contains 14 residues. V was cut by 0 bases and J by 7 bases, with 11 bases left in between. CDR1 is SGHTA and CDR2 is FQGNSA in the germline V gene. The CDR3 coding sequence is TGTGCCAGCAGCTTAGCCTTGCCCTTACATACGCAGTATTTT. Its protein product is CASSLALPLHTQYF.

This clonotype has just a few counts. This chain connects TRBV2 to TRBJ2-5, with 8 bases matching TRBD1. This CDR3 is built from 14 residues. Germline CDR1 is SNHLY and CDR2 is FYNNEI. Trimming took 5 bases from V and 1 from J; bases not matched to a gene: 3. The CDR3 here is CASSPDRAQETQYF. The CDR3, as DNA: TGTGCCAGCAGTCCGGACAGGGCCCAAGAGACCCAGTACTTC.

A few counts support this clonotype. The chain combines TRBV20-1 with TRBJ1-2; 9 nucleotides match TRBD1. Germline V gene sequence: CDR1 DFQATT, CDR2 SNEGSKA (reference sequence). The V gene end was trimmed by 1 base and the J gene end by 6 bases; junction bases not matched to a gene: 9. The length of the CDR3 is 15 residues. The CDR3 sequence: CSARGGQGQNNGYTF. Written as DNA, the CDR3 is TGCAGTGCTAGAGGGGGACAGGGACAGAATAATGGCTACACCTTC.

This clonotype has only a few counts. The J gene is TRBJ2-7, the V gene TRBV4-1; tentative D call: TRBD1 (6 bases). CDR1 is MGHRA and CDR2 is YSYEKL in the germline V gene. Trimming cost V 1 base and J 0 bases, with 10 bases left between them. The CDR3 has 15 amino acids. The CDR3: CASSQGGQSSYEQYF. The CDR3 bases are TGCGCCAGCAGCCAAGGGGGGCAAAGCTCCTACGAGCAGTACTTC.

The CDR3 DNA follows: TGCAGTGCTAATCCCATGGACAGGGGTTCACCCCTCCACTTT. Amino acids: CSANPMDRGSPLHF. The chain employs TRBV20-1 and TRBJ1-6; 9 nucleotides line up with TRBD1. The CDR3 length is 14 residues. Germline-derived CDR1 and CDR2 are DFQATT and SNEGSKA (reference sequence). With 4 bases clipped from V and 9 bases from J, the junction kept 7 bases outside the gene matches.

This clonotype was seen once. This chain uses TRBV5-1 with TRBJ2-3; D not resolved. The CDR3 has 16 residues. Germline V gene lookup returns CDR1 SGHRS and CDR2 YFSETQ. V lost 0 bases, J lost 3 bases, and 14 bases lay in between. CDR3 protein: CASSLATVHGTDTQYF. The CDR3 DNA reads as TGCGCCAGCAGCTTGGCCACCGTCCACGGGACAGATACGCAGTATTTT.

This clonotype was picked up many times. CDR3 coding DNA: TGTGCCAGCAGTTTACAGGGGGAGAGGGTCGGGGCCAACGTCCTGACTTTC. This translates into CASSLQGERVGANVLTF. The rearrangement links TRBV12-3 or TRBV12-4 to TRBJ2-6; 7 nucleotides align to TRBD1. CDR3 length: 17 amino acids. V lost 2 bases and J lost 4; bases outside the gene matches: 8.

The genes are TRBV3-1 and TRBJ1-1; unclear D gene. CDR3 size: 13 residues. Trimming left V 0 bases short and J 5 bases short, with 7 bases between. Germline assignment: CDR1 LGHDT and CDR2 YNNKEL (reference sequence). The CDR3 spells CASSQERWTEAFF. Written as DNA, the CDR3 is TGTGCCAGCAGCCAAGAAAGGTGGACTGAAGCTTTCTTT.

This clonotype was detected only a few times. V and J are TRBV7-9 and TRBJ2-5; D uncertain. The V and J ends lost 5 bases and 5 bases respectively, with 15 bases between them. CDR3 length: 14 residues. The V gene's germline CDR1 is SEHNR and CDR2 FQNEAQ (reference sequence). The CDR3 region is CASSPPGPVETQYF. DNA for the CDR3: TGTGCCAGCAGCCCCCCTGGGCCGGTGGAGACCCAGTACTTC.

The rearrangement uses TRBV5-6 and TRBJ2-5, with 7 bases fitting TRBD2. This CDR3 is built from 18 residues. The junction had 12 bases not matched to a gene; V was cut back by 0 bases and J by 1 base. Looked up from germline, CDR1 is SGHDT and CDR2 is YYEEEE. The CDR3: CASSLAVASGPLQETQYF. The CDR3 DNA sequence: TGTGCCAGCAGCTTGGCCGTGGCTAGCGGTCCCCTCCAAGAGACCCAGTACTTC.

The table lists this clonotype with a few counts. The V and J genes are TRBV20-1 and TRBJ2-7; D call uncertain. Looked up from germline, CDR1 is DFQATT and CDR2 is SNEGSKA (reference sequence). The CDR3 length is 13 residues. V was cut by 3 bases and J by 4 bases, with 13 bases left in between. In nucleotides, the CDR3 is TGCAGTGCTAGTCCGGGCCGATTATACGAGCAGTACTTC. It codes for CSASPGRLYEQYF.

There are a few counts of this clonotype. V gene TRBV9 combines with J gene TRBJ1-4; TRBD1 matches at 8 bases. Germline loops: CDR1 SGDLS, CDR2 YYNGEE. The trim removed 0 bases at V and 5 bases at J, leaving 3 bases unmatched. The CDR3 has 15 residues. In DNA, the CDR3 is TGTGCCAGCAGCGTAGGGGCAGGGGGCAATGAAAAACTGTTTTTT. Its protein product is CASSVGAGGNEKLFF.

The chain recombines TRBV10-3 with TRBJ2-5; D unresolved. Per germline, CDR1 ENHRY and CDR2 SYGVKD. With 5 bases removed from V and 5 bases from J, the gap between germline ends came to 9 bases. The CDR3 length is 12 residues. In nucleotides, the CDR3 is TGTGCCATCAGTAGCAGCGTGGAGACCCAGTACTTC. Its translation is CAISSSVETQYF.

This clonotype was counted only a few times. The rearrangement uses TRBV20-1 and TRBJ2-5; 13 bases match TRBD2. Germline loops: CDR1 DFQATT, CDR2 SNEGSKA (reference sequence). V was clipped by 1 base and J by 1 base; unmatched bases: 6. The CDR3 length is 17 residues. CDR3 in DNA: TGCAGTGCTAGAGTCCCTACTAGCGGGAGGGTCCAAGAGACCCAGTACTTC. As protein: CSARVPTSGRVQETQYF.

The chain joins TRBV10-2 to TRBJ1-2; TRBD1 aligns across 11 bases. CDR1 WSHSY and CDR2 SAAADI come from the germline V gene. The CDR3 length is 13 residues. The V and J ends lost 7 bases and 7 bases, in that order; junction bases with no gene match: 5. The CDR3 DNA reads TGCGCCAGCAACGGACAGGGGGCCATTGGCTACACCTTC. This translates into CASNGQGAIGYTF.

The rearrangement joins TRBV4-1 to TRBJ1-1; D gene ambiguous. V was shortened by 0 bases and J by 1 base, with 12 bases between the two germline ends. This CDR3 comprises 16 residues. Per germline, CDR1 MGHRA and CDR2 YSYEKL. The CDR3 loop reads CASSQDTGSSNTEAFF. As DNA, the CDR3 is TGCGCCAGCAGCCAAGATACCGGCAGTTCGAACACTGAAGCTTTCTTT.

The chain is built from TRBV12-3 or TRBV12-4 and TRBJ2-7, with D possibly being TRBD2 (5 bases). V lost 4 bases and J 7 bases, leaving 17 bases between the germline ends. The CDR3 has 14 amino acids. This chain's CDR3 is CASSWNSALPEQYF. For the CDR3, the DNA is TGTGCCAGCAGTTGGAATAGCGCGCTACCAGAGCAGTACTTC.

This clonotype was seen a few times. The chain carries TRBV5-4 and TRBJ1-1; D is perhaps TRBD1 (6 bases). V lost 4 bases and J lost 4, with 20 bases in between. The CDR3 has 16 amino acids. The V gene's germline CDR1 is SGHNT and CDR2 YYREEE (reference sequence). The CDR3 region is CASSPRVDRSITEAFF. The CDR3 DNA reads TGTGCCAGCAGCCCTAGAGTTGACAGGAGTATCACTGAAGCTTTCTTT.